The 7 T cell receptor beta chains reported below all come from one sample, sequenced in a study of T cell repertoires in cytomegalovirus infection. No antigen has been assigned to these receptors. Each CDR3 protein is one row after TCRdb ran MiXCR on the reads. The data hold under 450,000 distinct CDR3 sequences, with about 32% observed a single time. The input for sequencing was cultured PBMCs, taken from culture after CMV antigen stimulation. Receptors originate from a human donor in good health (CMV status not recorded). Some clones in this sample may be carry-over from other donors' samples.

This clonotype was seen a handful of times. The J gene is TRBJ2-1, the V gene TRBV7-3; D may be TRBD2 (6 bases). This CDR3 contains 16 residues. Germline-derived CDR1 and CDR2 are SGHTA and FQGTGA. Trimming pared 3 bases from V and 7 bases from J, leaving 19 bases between. CDR3 sequence: CASSFEPGLPPNEQFF. DNA of the CDR3: TGTGCCAGCAGCTTCGAGCCGGGACTTCCCCCAAATGAGCAGTTCTTC. Using reference TRBV7-3 and TRBJ2-1 for the parts outside the CDR3, the full variable domain is GAGVSQTPSNKVTEKGKYVELRCDPISGHTALYWYRQSLGQGPEFLIYFQGTGAADDSGLPNDRFFAVRPEGSVSTLKIQRTERGDSAVYLCASSFEPGLPPNEQFFGPGTRLTVL.

This clonotype has only a few counts. J is TRBJ2-1 and V is TRBV27, with 9 nucleotides matching TRBD2. The V gene's germline CDR1 is MNHEY and CDR2 SMNVEV (reference sequence). This CDR3 contains 16 residues. V shed 3 bases, J shed 8 bases, and the junction held 11 bases outside the gene matches. CDR3 region: CASSLSGLAGFDEQFF. The CDR3 DNA is TGTGCCAGCAGTTTGTCGGGGCTAGCGGGATTTGATGAGCAGTTCTTC.

Comment on this clonotype: The junction shows a germline mismatch at one end, possibly a read error. This chain uses TRBV7-2 with TRBJ2-5; D is perhaps TRBD1 (6 bases). The CDR3 is made up of 14 amino acids. CDR1 SGHTA and CDR2 FQGNSA come from the germline V gene. CDR3 residues: CVSSSQGPKETQYF. For the CDR3, the DNA is TGTGTCAGCAGCTCCCAGGGGCCAAAAGAGACCCAGTACTTC. The full variable domain, in which reference TRBV7-2 and TRBJ2-5 provide the parts outside the CDR3, is GAGVSQSPSNKVTEKGKDVELRCDPISGHTALYWYRQSLGQGLEFLIYFQGNSAPDKSGLPSDRFSAERTGGSVSTLTIQRTQQEDSAVYLCVSSSQGPKETQYFGPGTRLLVL.

There are a few counts of this clonotype. The gene calls are TRBV25-1 and TRBJ1-1; D remains unclear. The CDR3 is 13 amino acids. Trimming stripped 4 bases from V and 0 bases from J, with 6 bases between. Germline CDR1 MGHDK, CDR2 SYGVNS. CDR3 region: CASSARMNTEAFF. In nucleotides, the CDR3 is TGTGCCAGCAGTGCCCGGATGAACACTGAAGCTTTCTTT.

This clonotype came up many times. The V call is TRBV7-9, the J call TRBJ2-1; the match to TRBD2 covers 12 bases. The CDR3 runs to 15 residues. Germline-derived CDR1 and CDR2 are SEHNR and FQNEAQ (reference sequence). Trimming removed 2 bases from V and 8 bases from J; junction bases left unmatched: 4. In nucleotides, the CDR3 is TGTGCCAGCAGCTTACTAGCGGGAGGGCCTTATGAGCAGTTCTTC. It is translated as CASSLLAGGPYEQFF.

J is TRBJ2-1 and V is TRBV20-1, with 7 bases matching TRBD1. This CDR3 contains 13 residues. Germline CDR1 and CDR2: DFQATT and SNEGSKA (reference sequence). J lost 9 bases, V lost 6 bases, and 11 bases had no gene match. The chain's CDR3 is CSARPTGPGEQFF. The DNA of the CDR3 is TGCAGTGCCCGACCGACAGGGCCAGGTGAGCAGTTCTTC.

V is TRBV28 and J is TRBJ2-5, with 8 positions matching TRBD1. The CDR3 extends over 15 amino acids. V lost 5 bases to trimming and J lost 0 bases; unmatched junction nucleotides: 5. Germline V gives CDR1 MDHEN, CDR2 SYDVKM. CDR3 loop: CASSPGGHHQETQYF. CDR3 nucleotide sequence: TGTGCCAGCAGTCCAGGGGGCCATCACCAAGAGACCCAGTACTTC.